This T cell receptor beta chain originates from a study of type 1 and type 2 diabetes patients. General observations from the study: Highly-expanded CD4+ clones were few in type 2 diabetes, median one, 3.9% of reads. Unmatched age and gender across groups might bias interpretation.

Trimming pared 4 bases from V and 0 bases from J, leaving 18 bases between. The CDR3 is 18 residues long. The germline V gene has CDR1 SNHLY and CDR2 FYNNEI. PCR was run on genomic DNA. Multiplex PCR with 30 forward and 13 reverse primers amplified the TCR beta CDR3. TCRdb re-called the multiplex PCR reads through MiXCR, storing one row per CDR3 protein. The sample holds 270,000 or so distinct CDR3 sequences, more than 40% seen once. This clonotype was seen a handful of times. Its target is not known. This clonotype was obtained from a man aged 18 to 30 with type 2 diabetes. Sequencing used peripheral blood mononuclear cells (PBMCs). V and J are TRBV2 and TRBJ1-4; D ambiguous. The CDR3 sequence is CASSGPRGNPATNEKLFF. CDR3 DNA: TGTGCCAGCAGTGGACCCCGTGGGAACCCGGCAACTAATGAAAAACTGTTTTTT.